The 12 T cell receptor beta chains listed next were all sequenced from one sample in a study of cytomegalovirus exposure and HLA in healthy donors. PCR employed 60 Vbeta and 13 Jbeta primers. The table came from immunoSEQ multiplex PCR; TCRdb's copy has only in-frame clones and leaves some out. This table has about 140,000 clones, 79% appearing once. The sample consisted of PBMCs. The receptors stem from a man younger than 35 in good health and CMV-seronegative.

This clone was detected a few times. The V gene is TRBV27, the J gene TRBJ1-1; D is possibly TRBD1 (5 bases). Trimming left V 2 bases short and J 2 bases short, with 9 bases between. CDR3 length: 14 amino acids. Germline V gene lookup returns CDR1 MNHEY and CDR2 SMNVEV (reference sequence). The CDR3 sequence is CASSLGATNTEAFF. For the CDR3, the DNA is TGTGCCAGCAGTTTAGGGGCGACTAACACTGAAGCTTTCTTT.

The rearrangement joins TRBV7-2 to TRBJ1-4; D may be TRBD1 (6 bases). Germline V CDR1 and CDR2: SGHTA, FQGNSA. The V and J ends lost 2 bases and 8 bases respectively, with 12 bases between them. This CDR3 has 14 amino acids. The CDR3 here is CASSLSSGDEKLFF. CDR3 DNA: TGTGCCAGCAGCTTATCTTCAGGGGACGAAAAACTGTTTTTT.

The rearrangement uses TRBV27 and TRBJ2-5, with D perhaps matching TRBD1 (6 bases). Near its end, the DNA agrees better with TRBJ2-7, so the J call may be wrong. The V gene's germline CDR1 is MNHEY and CDR2 SMNVEV (reference sequence). CDR3 length: 15 amino acids. The CDR3 protein is CASSLAGTRTYEQYF. CDR3 DNA sequence: TGTGCCAGCAGTTTGGCCGGGACACGCACCTACGAGCAGTACTTC.

The genes are TRBV19 and TRBJ2-1; TRBD1 matches 9 bases. The V gene end was trimmed by 3 bases and the J gene end by 7 bases; junction bases not matched to a gene: 7. From germline, CDR1 is LNHDA and CDR2 SQIVND (reference sequence). The CDR3 runs 15 residues. CDR3 protein: CASSITGGIMNEQFF. CDR3 nucleotides: TGTGCCAGTAGTATTACAGGGGGCATAATGAATGAGCAGTTCTTC.

In this sample, this clone turned up a few times. The CDR3 bases are TGCGCCAGCAGCCACCAGACAGGGGATATGAACACTGAAGCTTTCTTT. Its protein is CASSHQTGDMNTEAFF. The chain combines TRBV5-1 with TRBJ1-1; 8 bases are a match to TRBD1. Germline V gives CDR1 SGHRS, CDR2 YFSETQ. The CDR3 is 16 residues long. V trimming: 4 bases; J trimming: 0 bases; junction bases outside the gene matches: 8.

The chain recombines TRBV9 with TRBJ2-3; no reliable D call. The germline V and J ends were trimmed by 2 bases and 5 bases, with 9 bases remaining between them. From germline, CDR1 is SGDLS and CDR2 YYNGEE. This CDR3 is 13 amino acids long. CDR3 in amino acids: CASSVGGGDTQYF. In DNA, the CDR3 is TGTGCCAGCAGCGTCGGCGGTGGAGATACGCAGTATTTT.

The chain employs TRBV9 and TRBJ2-1; D is perhaps TRBD1 (6 bases). CDR1 is SGDLS, CDR2 YYNGEE, per germline. V lost 0 bases and J 6 bases, leaving 16 bases between the germline ends. This CDR3 is built from 16 residues. CDR3 coding DNA: TGTGCCAGCAGCGTAGTCCCACAGACAGGCGCCAATGAGCAGTTCTTC. Translated, it gives CASSVVPQTGANEQFF.

J is TRBJ2-7 and V is TRBV2, with 9 bases aligning to TRBD1. The V segment lost 3 bases and the J segment 6 bases; nucleotides outside the gene matches: 9. The CDR3 extends over 15 amino acids. In germline, CDR1 is SNHLY, CDR2 FYNNEI. The CDR3 DNA is TGTGCCAGCAGTGAGCCGGGACAGGGAAGGTTCGAGCAGTACTTC. Protein sequence: CASSEPGQGRFEQYF. Full variable domain (remainder filled in from reference TRBV2 and TRBJ2-7): EPEVTQTPSHQVTQMGQEVILRCVPISNHLYFYWYRQILGQKVEFLVSFYNNEISEKSEIFDDQFSVERPDGSNFTLKIRSTKLEDSAMYFCASSEPGQGRFEQYFGPGTRLTVT.

This rearrangement joins TRBV7-6 to TRBJ2-5, with 7 bases identical to TRBD1. V was pared by 0 bases and J by 1 base, with 5 bases of the junction left unmatched. This CDR3 region has 16 residues. Germline CDR1 is SGHVS and CDR2 is FNYEAQ. The CDR3 protein is CASSLASAGGQETQYF. CDR3 bases: TGTGCCAGCAGCTTAGCGTCTGCAGGGGGCCAAGAGACCCAGTACTTC. Combining the CDR3 with reference TRBV7-6 and TRBJ2-5 gives the whole variable domain GAGVSQSPRYKVTKRGQDVALRCDPISGHVSLYWYRQALGQGPEFLTYFNYEAQQDKSGLPNDRFSAERPEGSISTLTIQRTEQRDSAMYRCASSLASAGGQETQYFGPGTRLLVL.

V is TRBV27 and J is TRBJ2-5, with D unclear. The J call may be faulty, since TRBJ2-7 better matches the DNA end. There are 15 residues in the CDR3. CDR1 MNHEY and CDR2 SMNVEV come from the germline V gene (reference sequence). The CDR3 protein is CASSPGSWSSYEQYF. CDR3 nucleotides: TGTGCCAGCAGTCCCGGGTCGTGGAGCTCCTACGAGCAGTACTTC.

The chain employs TRBV7-8 and TRBJ2-2; D is possibly TRBD2 (6 bases). The V end lost 7 bases, the J end lost 5 bases, and 23 bases lay between the germline ends. The CDR3 is 17 residues long. Germline CDR1 SGHVS, CDR2 FQNEAQ. CDR3 sequence: CASTAPPMGGGTGELFF. The CDR3 DNA sequence: TGTGCCAGCACGGCCCCTCCCATGGGGGGTGGAACCGGGGAGCTGTTTTTT.

The genes are TRBV2 and TRBJ1-6; D is perhaps TRBD1 (6 bases). Per germline, CDR1 SNHLY and CDR2 FYNNEI. V was shortened by 6 bases and J by 14 bases, with 14 bases between the two germline ends. The CDR3 totals 12 residues. The CDR3 sequence: CASSRDIESLHF. DNA of the CDR3: TGTGCCAGCAGCCGGGACATTGAGTCCCTCCACTTT. Looking up the rest from reference TRBV2 and TRBJ1-6 gives the full variable domain: EPEVTQTPSHQVTQMGQEVILRCVPISNHLYFYWYRQILGQKVEFLVSFYNNEISEKSEIFDDQFSVERPDGSNFTLKIRSTKLEDSAMYFCASSRDIESLHFGNGTRLTVT.